This T cell receptor (beta chain) was identified during a study of human CD8 memory T cell subsets. Findings and limits, study-wide: Among T cells, stem-like memory and precursor exhausted subsets showed similarly high diversity, unlike effector memory cells. Among T cell receptor chains, only the beta chains were sequenced in this study.

Production of TCR beta libraries used UMI-labeled 5' RACE as the method. After re-calling the 5' RACE reads, TCRdb lists one entry per CDR3 protein, DNA absent. The repertoire table contains 9,000 to 13,000 distinct CDR3 sequences. This CDR3 has 14 residues. Germline V gene data show CDR1 as MGHRA and CDR2 as YSYEKL. Buffy coats from healthy donors yielded the PBMC. Enrichment for total CD8+ T cells was performed by negative magnetic separation. On this clonotype: The antigen is unknown.

The receptor comes from a human donor in good health. The specimen was CD8+ T cells from PBMCs. V usage is TRBV4-1 and J usage is TRBJ2-5; the D call from TCRdb, TRBD1, cannot be confirmed without DNA. This CDR3 is CASSQDRGQETQYF.